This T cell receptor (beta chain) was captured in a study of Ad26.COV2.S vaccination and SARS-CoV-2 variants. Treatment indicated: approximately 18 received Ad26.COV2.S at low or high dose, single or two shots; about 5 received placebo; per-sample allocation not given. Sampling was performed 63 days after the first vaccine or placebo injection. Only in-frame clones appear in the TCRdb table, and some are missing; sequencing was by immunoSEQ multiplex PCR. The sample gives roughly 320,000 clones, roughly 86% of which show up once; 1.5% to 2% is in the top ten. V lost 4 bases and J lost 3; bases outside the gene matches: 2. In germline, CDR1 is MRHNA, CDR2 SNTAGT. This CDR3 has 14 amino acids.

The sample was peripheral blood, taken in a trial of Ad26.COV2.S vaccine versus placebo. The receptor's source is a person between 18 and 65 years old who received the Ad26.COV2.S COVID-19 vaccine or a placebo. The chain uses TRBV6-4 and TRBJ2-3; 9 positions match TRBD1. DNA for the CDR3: TGTGCCAGCAGTGTGGGACAGGGTACAGATACGCAGTATTTT. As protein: CASSVGQGTDTQYF.